This record looks at one T cell receptor beta chain sequence and its context. Its antigen is currently unknown. Researchers built TCR beta libraries using quantitative 5'-RACE with molecular barcodes. TCRdb fed the 5' RACE reads into MiXCR, producing one record per CDR3 protein. The top ten hold over 0.9% of the sample, which has about 440,000 distinct CDR3 sequences, 17% seen once. These data originate in a study of CD8 T cells in ankylosing spondylitis. Whole-study findings and limits: Peripheral blood held disease-linked clones only at relatively low frequency, and these were CD8+. Prior work had noted some motif variants in reactive arthritis blood and synovial fluid. Ankylosing spondylitis blood appeared to be characterized by a TCR beta motif of eight or nine highly homologous variants. In ankylosing spondylitis patients, matched synovial fluid reportedly showed significant enrichment of disease-linked clones.

Germline loops: CDR1 SGHRS, CDR2 YFSETQ. The length of the CDR3 is 15 residues. V lost 4 bases to trimming and J lost 2 bases; unmatched junction nucleotides: 5. The TCR originated in a male donor with ankylosing spondylitis. The V and J genes are TRBV5-1 and TRBJ2-7, with TRBD1 matching 11 bases. Specimen: blood, either unsorted or a sorted T cell fraction (not recorded which). The CDR3 DNA reads as TGCGCCAGCAGCGGTTGGACAGGGGGCGCCTACGAGCAGTACTTC. It translates to CASSGWTGGAYEQYF.